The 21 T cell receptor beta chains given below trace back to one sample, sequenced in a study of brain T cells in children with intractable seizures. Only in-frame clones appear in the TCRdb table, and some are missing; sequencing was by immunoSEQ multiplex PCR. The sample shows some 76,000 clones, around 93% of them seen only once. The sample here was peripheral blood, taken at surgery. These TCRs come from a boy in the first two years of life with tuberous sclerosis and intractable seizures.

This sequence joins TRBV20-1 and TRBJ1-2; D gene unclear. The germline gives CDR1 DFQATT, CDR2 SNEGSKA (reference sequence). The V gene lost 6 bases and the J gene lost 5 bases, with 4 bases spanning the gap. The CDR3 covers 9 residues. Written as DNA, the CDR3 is TGCAGTGCAATTTATGGCTACACCTTC. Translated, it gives CSAIYGYTF.

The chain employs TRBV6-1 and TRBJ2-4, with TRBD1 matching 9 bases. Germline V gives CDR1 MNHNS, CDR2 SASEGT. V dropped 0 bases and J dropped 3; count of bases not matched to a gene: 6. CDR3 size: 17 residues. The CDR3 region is CASSEAWGQGGKNIQYF. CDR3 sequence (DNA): TGTGCCAGCAGTGAAGCTTGGGGACAGGGAGGCAAAAACATTCAGTACTTC.

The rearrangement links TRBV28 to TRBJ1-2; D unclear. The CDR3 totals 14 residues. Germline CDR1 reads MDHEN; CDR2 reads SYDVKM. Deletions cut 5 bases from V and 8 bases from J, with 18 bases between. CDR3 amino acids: CASSTLTDRRGYTF. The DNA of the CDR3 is TGTGCCAGCAGTACTCTAACGGACCGCCGGGGCTACACCTTC.

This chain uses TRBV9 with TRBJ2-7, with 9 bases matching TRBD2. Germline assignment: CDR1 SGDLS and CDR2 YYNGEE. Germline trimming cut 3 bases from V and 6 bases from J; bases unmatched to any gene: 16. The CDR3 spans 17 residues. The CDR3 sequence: CASSATSLGSGRTEQYF. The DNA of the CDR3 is TGTGCCAGCAGCGCCACCTCCTTGGGTAGCGGGAGAACCGAGCAGTACTTC. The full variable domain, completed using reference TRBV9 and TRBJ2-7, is DSGVTQTPKHLITATGQRVTLRCSPRSGDLSVYWYQQSLDQGLQFLIQYYNGEERAKGNILERFSAQQFPDLHSELNLSSLELGDSALYFCASSATSLGSGRTEQYFGPGTRLTVT.

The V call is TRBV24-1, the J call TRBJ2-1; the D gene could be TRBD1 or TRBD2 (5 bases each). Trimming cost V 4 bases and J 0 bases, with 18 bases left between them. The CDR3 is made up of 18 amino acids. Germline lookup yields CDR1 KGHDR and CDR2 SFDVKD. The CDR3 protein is CATSDSWGSRSSYNEQFF. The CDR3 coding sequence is TGTGCCACCAGTGACTCGTGGGGGTCCCGCTCCTCCTACAATGAGCAGTTCTTC.

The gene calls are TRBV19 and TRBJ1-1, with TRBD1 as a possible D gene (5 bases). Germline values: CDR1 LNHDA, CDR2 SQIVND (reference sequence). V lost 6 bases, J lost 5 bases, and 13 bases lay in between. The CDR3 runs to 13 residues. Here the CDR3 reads CASSPLQGTEAFF. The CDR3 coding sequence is TGTGCCAGTAGCCCATTGCAGGGTACTGAAGCTTTCTTT.

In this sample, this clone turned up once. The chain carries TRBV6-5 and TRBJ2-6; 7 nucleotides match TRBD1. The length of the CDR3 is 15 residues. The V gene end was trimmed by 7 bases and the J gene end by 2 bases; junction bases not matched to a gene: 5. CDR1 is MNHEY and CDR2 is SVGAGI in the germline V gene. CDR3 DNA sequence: TGTGCCAGCACCTCAGGGGGAACTGGGGCCAACGTCCTGACTTTC. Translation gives CASTSGGTGANVLTF.

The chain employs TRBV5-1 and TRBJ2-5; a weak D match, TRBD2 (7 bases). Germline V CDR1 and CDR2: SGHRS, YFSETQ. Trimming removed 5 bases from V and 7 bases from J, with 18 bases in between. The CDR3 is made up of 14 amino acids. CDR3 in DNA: TGCGCCAGCAGTCCCGACGGGGGGCTCGGGACCCAGTACTTC. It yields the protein CASSPDGGLGTQYF.

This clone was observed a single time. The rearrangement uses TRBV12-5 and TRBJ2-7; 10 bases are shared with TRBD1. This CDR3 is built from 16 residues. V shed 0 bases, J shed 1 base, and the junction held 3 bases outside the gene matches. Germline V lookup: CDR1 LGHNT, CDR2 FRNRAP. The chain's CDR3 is CASGLVSGQGSYEQYF. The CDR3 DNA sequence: TGTGCTAGTGGTTTGGTTTCGGGACAGGGGTCCTACGAGCAGTACTTC.

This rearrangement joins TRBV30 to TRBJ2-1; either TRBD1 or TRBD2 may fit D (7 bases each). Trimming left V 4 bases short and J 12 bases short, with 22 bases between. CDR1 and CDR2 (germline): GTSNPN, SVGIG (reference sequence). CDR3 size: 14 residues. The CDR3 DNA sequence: TGTGCCTGGACCCTCCCTCAGGGGGGGGGACTGCAGTTCTTC. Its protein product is CAWTLPQGGGLQFF.

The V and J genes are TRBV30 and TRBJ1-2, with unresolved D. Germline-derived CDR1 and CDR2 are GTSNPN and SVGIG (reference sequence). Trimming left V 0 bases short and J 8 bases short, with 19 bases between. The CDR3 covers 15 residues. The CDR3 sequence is CAWSVIGQAPYGYTF. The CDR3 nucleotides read TGTGCCTGGAGTGTTATTGGGCAGGCGCCCTACGGCTACACCTTC.

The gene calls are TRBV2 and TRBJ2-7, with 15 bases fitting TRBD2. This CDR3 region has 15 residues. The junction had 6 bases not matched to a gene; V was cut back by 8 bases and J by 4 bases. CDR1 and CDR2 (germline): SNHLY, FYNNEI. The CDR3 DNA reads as TGTGCCAGCTCAGGACTAGCGGGAGGGTTGTACGAGCAGTACTTC. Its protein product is CASSGLAGGLYEQYF. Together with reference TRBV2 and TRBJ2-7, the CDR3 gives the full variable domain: EPEVTQTPSHQVTQMGQEVILRCVPISNHLYFYWYRQILGQKVEFLVSFYNNEISEKSEIFDDQFSVERPDGSNFTLKIRSTKLEDSAMYFCASSGLAGGLYEQYFGPGTRLTVT.

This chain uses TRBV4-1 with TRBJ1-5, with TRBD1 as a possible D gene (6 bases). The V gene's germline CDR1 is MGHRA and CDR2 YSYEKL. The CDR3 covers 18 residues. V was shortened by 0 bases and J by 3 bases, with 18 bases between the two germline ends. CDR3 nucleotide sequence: TGCGCCAGCAGCCAAGACCCAACACGAGGGGGGCACAATCAGCCCCAGCATTTT. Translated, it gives CASSQDPTRGGHNQPQHF.

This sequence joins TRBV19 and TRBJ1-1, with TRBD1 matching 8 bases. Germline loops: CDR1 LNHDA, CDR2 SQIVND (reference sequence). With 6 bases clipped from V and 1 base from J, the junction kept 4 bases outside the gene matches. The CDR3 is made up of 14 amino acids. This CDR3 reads CASRDGQGNTEAFF. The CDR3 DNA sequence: TGTGCCAGTAGAGATGGACAGGGGAACACTGAAGCTTTCTTT.

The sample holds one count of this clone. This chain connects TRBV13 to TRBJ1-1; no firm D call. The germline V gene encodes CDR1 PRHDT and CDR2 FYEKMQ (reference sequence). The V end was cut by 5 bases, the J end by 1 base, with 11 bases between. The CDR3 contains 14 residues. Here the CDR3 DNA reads TGTGCCAGCAGCCCCGGATACTCGAACACTGAAGCTTTCTTT. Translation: CASSPGYSNTEAFF.

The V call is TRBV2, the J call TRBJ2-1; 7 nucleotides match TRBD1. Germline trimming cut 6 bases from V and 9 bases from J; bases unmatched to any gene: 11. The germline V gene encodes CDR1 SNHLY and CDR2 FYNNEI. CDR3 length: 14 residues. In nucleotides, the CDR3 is TGTGCCAGCAGGGCCGGGACAGACCCCGGTGAGCAGTTCTTC. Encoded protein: CASRAGTDPGEQFF.

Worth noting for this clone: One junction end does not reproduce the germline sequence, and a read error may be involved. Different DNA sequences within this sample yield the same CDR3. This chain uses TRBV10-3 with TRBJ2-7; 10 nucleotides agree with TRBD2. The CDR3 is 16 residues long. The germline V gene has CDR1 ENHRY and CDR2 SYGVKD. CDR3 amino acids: CAISDYSSGSSYEQYF. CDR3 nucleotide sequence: TGTGCTATCAGTGATTATTCTAGCGGGAGTTCCTACGAGCAGTACTTC.

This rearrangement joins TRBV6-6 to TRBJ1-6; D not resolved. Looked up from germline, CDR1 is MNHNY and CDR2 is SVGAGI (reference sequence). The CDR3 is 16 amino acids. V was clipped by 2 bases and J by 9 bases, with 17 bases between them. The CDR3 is CASSYRVEGNGSPLHF. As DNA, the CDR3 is TGTGCCAGCAGTTACCGGGTGGAAGGAAACGGTTCACCCCTCCACTTT.

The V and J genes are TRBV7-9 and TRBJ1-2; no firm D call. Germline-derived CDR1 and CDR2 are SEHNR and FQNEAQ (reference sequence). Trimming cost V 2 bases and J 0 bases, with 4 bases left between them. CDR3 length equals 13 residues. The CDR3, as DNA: TGTGCCAGCAGCTTATCGTCTAACTATGGCTACACCTTC. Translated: CASSLSSNYGYTF. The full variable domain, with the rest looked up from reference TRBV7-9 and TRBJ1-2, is DTGVSQNPRHKITKRGQNVTFRCDPISEHNRLYWYRQTLGQGPEFLTYFQNEAQLEKSRLLSDRFSAERPKGSFSTLEIQRTEQGDSAMYLCASSLSSNYGYTFGSGTRLTVV.

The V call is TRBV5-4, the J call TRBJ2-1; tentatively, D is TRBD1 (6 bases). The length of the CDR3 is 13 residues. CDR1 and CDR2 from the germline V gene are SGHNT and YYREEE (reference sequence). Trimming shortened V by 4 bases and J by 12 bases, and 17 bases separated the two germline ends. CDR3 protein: CASSRGQSSTQFF. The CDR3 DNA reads TGTGCCAGCAGCAGAGGACAGTCTTCCACGCAGTTCTTC.

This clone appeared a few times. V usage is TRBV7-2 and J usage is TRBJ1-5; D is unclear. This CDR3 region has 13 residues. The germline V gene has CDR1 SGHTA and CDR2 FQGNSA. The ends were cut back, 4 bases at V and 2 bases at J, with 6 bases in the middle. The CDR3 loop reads CASSSDGNQPQHF. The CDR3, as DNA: TGTGCCAGCAGCTCAGACGGCAATCAGCCCCAGCATTTT.